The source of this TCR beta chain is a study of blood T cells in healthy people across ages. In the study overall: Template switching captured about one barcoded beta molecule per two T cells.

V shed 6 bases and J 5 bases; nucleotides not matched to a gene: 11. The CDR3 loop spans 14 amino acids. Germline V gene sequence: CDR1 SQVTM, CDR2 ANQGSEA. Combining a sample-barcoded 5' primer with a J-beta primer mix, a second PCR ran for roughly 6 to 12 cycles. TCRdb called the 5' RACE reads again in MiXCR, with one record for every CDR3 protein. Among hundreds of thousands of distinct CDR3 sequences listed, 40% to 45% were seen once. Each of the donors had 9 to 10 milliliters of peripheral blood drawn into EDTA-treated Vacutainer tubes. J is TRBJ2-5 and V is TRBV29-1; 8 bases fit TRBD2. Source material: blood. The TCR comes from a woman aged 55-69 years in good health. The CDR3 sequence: CSVLRGLGLETQYF. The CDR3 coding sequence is TGCAGCGTGCTCCGGGGACTAGGGTTGGAGACCCAGTACTTC. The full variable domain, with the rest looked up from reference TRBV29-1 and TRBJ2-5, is SAVISQKPSRDICQRGTSLTIQCQVDSQVTMMFWYRQQPGQSLTLIATANQGSEATYESGFVIDKFPISRPNLTFSTLTVSNMSPEDSSIYLCSVLRGLGLETQYFGPGTRLLVL.